The TCR beta chain described here comes from a study of identical twins. Each CDR3 protein is one row after TCRdb ran MiXCR on the 5' RACE reads. The repertoire has 1.5 million to 2 million distinct CDR3 sequences, around a third of them found once; the top ten carry 0.27%. Findings of the study overall: Abundant beta clonotypes from cord blood bore fewer insertions; memory repertoires lacked this pattern.

Turning to this clonotype: The target antigen is unknown.

The germline V gene encodes CDR1 SGHVS and CDR2 FNYEAQ. The CDR3 consists of 12 residues. V lost 4 bases and J lost 6, with 10 bases in between. This clonotype was sampled from a newborn girl in good health. Sequences were obtained from cord blood. The rearrangement joins TRBV7-6 to TRBJ2-7, with a possible D match to TRBD2 (5 bases). The CDR3 bases are TGTGCCAGCAGCTCCCGAAGCGGCGAGCAGTACTTC. Its protein is CASSSRSGEQYF.